The 18 T cell receptor beta chains in this list originate from one sample, sequenced in a study of blood T cells in healthy people across ages. Alongside a J-beta primer mix, a sample-barcoded 5' primer served in a second PCR lasting about 7 to 12 cycles. From the 5' RACE reads, TCRdb called clonotypes with MiXCR, one entry per CDR3 protein. Of about 1.6 million distinct CDR3 sequences detected, roughly 32% appear once; the ten largest clones hold approximately 11%. The sequencing input was blood. The receptors shown here come from a woman aged 25-40 years in good health.

In its sample, this clonotype was seen a few times. This chain joins TRBV20-1 and TRBJ1-2; D is ambiguous. Trimming removed 6 bases at V and 2 bases at J, with 7 bases between. The CDR3 sequence is 11 residues long. Germline V gives CDR1 DFQATT, CDR2 SNEGSKA (reference sequence). For the CDR3, the DNA is TGCAGTGCAATGGACAACTATGGCTACACCTTC. This sequence encodes CSAMDNYGYTF.

This clonotype has a count of ten or more. The rearrangement uses TRBV10-3 and TRBJ2-3, with 9 bases fitting TRBD2. The CDR3 spans 18 residues. Germline CDR1 reads ENHRY; CDR2 reads SYGVKD. V lost 2 bases, J lost 1 base, and 10 bases stayed unmatched. CDR3 bases: TGTGCCATCAGTGAGACCCAAGGGTTAGCGGGAGGCACAGATACGCAGTATTTT. It codes for CAISETQGLAGGTDTQYF.

This clonotype has a handful of counts. The V and J genes are TRBV4-1 and TRBJ1-1; 7 bases align to TRBD1. This CDR3 has 15 amino acids. CDR1 is MGHRA, CDR2 YSYEKL, per germline. The junction had 9 bases not matched to a gene; V was cut back by 4 bases and J by 4 bases. This chain's CDR3 is CASSLRTGPGTEAFF. Here the CDR3 DNA reads TGCGCCAGCAGCCTGAGGACAGGTCCTGGCACTGAAGCTTTCTTT.

With regard to this clonotype: Mismatch with germline at one junction end may stem from a read error. The chain has TRBV18 and TRBJ2-7; the D gene is possibly TRBD1 (6 bases). The last part of the DNA fits TRBJ2-5 better; the J call may be wrong. The CDR3 is made up of 15 amino acids. The germline gives CDR1 KGHSH, CDR2 LQKENI. The CDR3 here is CASSPEDGRGETQYF. CDR3 in DNA: TGCGCCAGCTCACCAGAGGACGGAAGGGGGGAGACCCAGTACTTC.

In its sample, this clonotype was seen a few times. The chain combines TRBV6-1 with TRBJ1-2; D is uncertain. The CDR3 runs 12 residues. Germline assignment: CDR1 MNHNS and CDR2 SASEGT. Between the trimmed V and J ends, which lost 3 bases and 8 bases, there was a span of 10 bases. The DNA of the CDR3 is TGTGCCAGCAGTGAGTGGGGAGAGGGCTACACCTTC. This sequence encodes CASSEWGEGYTF.

The chain is built from TRBV29-1 and TRBJ1-1, with a possible D match to TRBD1 (5 bases). This CDR3 has 14 amino acids. Germline values: CDR1 SQVTM, CDR2 ANQGSEA. V gave up 5 bases and J gave up 4 bases, with 17 bases separating them. The CDR3 here is CSVRLGEGPTEAFF. The CDR3 region has the DNA TGCAGCGTTAGGCTTGGGGAGGGGCCCACTGAAGCTTTCTTT. Based on the CDR3 plus reference TRBV29-1 and TRBJ1-1, the full variable domain is SAVISQKPSRDICQRGTSLTIQCQVDSQVTMMFWYRQQPGQSLTLIATANQGSEATYESGFVIDKFPISRPNLTFSTLTVSNMSPEDSSIYLCSVRLGEGPTEAFFGQGTRLTVV.

The gene calls are TRBV20-1 and TRBJ2-3, with a weak D call TRBD2 (6 bases). This CDR3 has 12 residues. From germline, CDR1 is DFQATT and CDR2 SNEGSKA (reference sequence). Trimming took off 5 bases at V and 4 bases at J, with 10 bases between the two ends. The CDR3 loop reads CSAAGSADTQYF. CDR3 coding DNA: TGCAGTGCTGCGGGGAGCGCAGATACGCAGTATTTT.

V is TRBV6-5 and J is TRBJ1-6, with 11 bases aligning to TRBD1. Germline lookup yields CDR1 MNHEY and CDR2 SVGAGI. Losses at the gene ends were 7 bases for V and 7 bases for J; bases not matched to a gene: 6. The CDR3 has 15 residues. As DNA, the CDR3 is TGTGCCAGCAACCTTGGACAGGGGGCAAATTCACCCCTCCACTTT. Amino acid sequence: CASNLGQGANSPLHF.

The table lists this clonotype with many counts. CDR3 nucleotides: TGTGCCAGCAGTCCCGGGACAGGGATCTACAATGAGCAGTTCTTC. Amino acids: CASSPGTGIYNEQFF. The chain links TRBV27 to TRBJ2-1, with 9 bases matching TRBD1. The ends lost 5 bases at V and 3 bases at J; junction bases unmatched: 5. Germline assignment: CDR1 MNHEY and CDR2 SMNVEV (reference sequence). The CDR3 sequence is 15 residues long.

The J gene is TRBJ1-2, the V gene TRBV6-6; a weak D match, TRBD1 (5 bases). Germline V gene data show CDR1 as MNHNY and CDR2 as SVGAGI (reference sequence). The CDR3 runs 14 residues. V was pared by 10 bases and J by 6 bases, with 21 bases between. In DNA form, the CDR3 reads TGTGCCACATTACCTCCAGGGTCGGGGGATGGCTACACCTTC. It translates to CATLPPGSGDGYTF.

This clonotype was picked up a small number of times. DNA for the CDR3: TGTGCCTGGAGTGCTGGGTGGACAGGGAATGAGCAGTTCTTC. Protein sequence: CAWSAGWTGNEQFF. J is TRBJ2-1 and V is TRBV30, with TRBD1 matching 8 bases. This CDR3 has 14 residues. The germline CDR1 and CDR2 sequences are GTSNPN and SVGIG (reference sequence). Losses at the gene ends were 1 base for V and 7 bases for J; bases not matched to a gene: 6.

This clonotype was seen many times. V is TRBV7-2 and J is TRBJ2-5; 7 nucleotides align to TRBD2. The ends lost 2 bases at V and 2 bases at J; junction bases unmatched: 5. This CDR3 spans 15 amino acids. The germline gives CDR1 SGHTA, CDR2 FQGNSA. CDR3 residues: CASSLLGGIQETQYF. The CDR3, as DNA: TGTGCCAGCAGCTTATTGGGGGGGATACAAGAGACCCAGTACTTC.

This rearrangement joins TRBV2 to TRBJ2-1; D remains ambiguous. CDR1 SNHLY and CDR2 FYNNEI come from the germline V gene. V gave up 7 bases and J gave up 2 bases, with 15 bases separating them. The CDR3 runs 15 residues. CDR3 nucleotides: TGTGCCAGCATGCTGGAGAGGCGCGCCTACAATGAGCAGTTCTTC. It is translated as CASMLERRAYNEQFF.

The rearrangement links TRBV29-1 to TRBJ2-2, with D perhaps TRBD2 (6 bases). The CDR3 runs to 11 residues. CDR1 and CDR2 from the germline V gene are SQVTM and ANQGSEA. With 6 bases removed from V and 7 bases from J, the gap between germline ends came to 9 bases. CDR3 protein: CSVRGDGELFF. Here the CDR3 DNA reads TGCAGCGTGCGGGGCGACGGGGAGCTGTTTTTT.

V and J are TRBV6-1 and TRBJ2-1; D gene uncertain. This CDR3 has 15 residues. Looked up from germline, CDR1 is MNHNS and CDR2 is SASEGT. The ends were cut back, 3 bases at V and 2 bases at J, with 11 bases in the middle. CDR3 bases: TGTGCCAGCAGTGATTTCAGCAGACCCTACAATGAGCAGTTCTTC. Translated, it gives CASSDFSRPYNEQFF.

This chain uses TRBV29-1 with TRBJ1-1; 7 bases are shared with TRBD1. Trimming cost V 7 bases and J 1 base; bases outside gene matches: 3. Germline CDR1 SQVTM, CDR2 ANQGSEA. The CDR3 contains 12 residues. The DNA of the CDR3 is TGCAGCGGCGGACAGGAGAACACTGAAGCTTTCTTT. This translates into CSGGQENTEAFF.

V and J are TRBV12-3 or TRBV12-4 and TRBJ1-2; no definite D call. Trimming took off 6 bases at V and 7 bases at J, with 21 bases between the two ends. The CDR3 runs 15 residues. As DNA, the CDR3 is TGTGCCAGCAGCCCCACGAGGGAGGGTTTGGCTGGCTACACCTTC. This sequence encodes CASSPTREGLAGYTF.

The CDR3 DNA reads TGCAGTGCTAGAGATGATCAACGGACTAGCAGGTTGGAGACCCAGTACTTC. Its protein product is CSARDDQRTSRLETQYF. This sequence joins TRBV20-1 and TRBJ2-5, with 8 positions matching TRBD2. This CDR3 is 17 amino acids long. Trimming at V came to 0 bases and at J to 5 bases, leaving 14 bases not matched to a gene. Germline CDR1 DFQATT, CDR2 SNEGSKA (reference sequence).